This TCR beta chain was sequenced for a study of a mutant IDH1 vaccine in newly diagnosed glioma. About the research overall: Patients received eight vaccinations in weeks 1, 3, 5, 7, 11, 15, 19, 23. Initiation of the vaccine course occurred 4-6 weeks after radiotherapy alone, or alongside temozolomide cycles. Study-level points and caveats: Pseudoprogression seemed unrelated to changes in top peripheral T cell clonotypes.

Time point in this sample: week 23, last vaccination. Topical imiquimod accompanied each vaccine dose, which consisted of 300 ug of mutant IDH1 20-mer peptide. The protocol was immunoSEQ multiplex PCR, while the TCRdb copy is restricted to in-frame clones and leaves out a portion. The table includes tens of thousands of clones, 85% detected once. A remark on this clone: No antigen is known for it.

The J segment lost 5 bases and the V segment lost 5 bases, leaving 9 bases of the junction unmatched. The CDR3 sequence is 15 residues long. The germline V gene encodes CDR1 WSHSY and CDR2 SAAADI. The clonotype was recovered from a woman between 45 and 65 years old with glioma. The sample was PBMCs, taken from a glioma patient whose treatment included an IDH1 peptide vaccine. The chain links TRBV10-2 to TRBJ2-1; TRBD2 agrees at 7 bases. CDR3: CASSRIPREDNEQFF. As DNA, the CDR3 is TGCGCCAGCAGTAGAATTCCCCGGGAGGACAATGAGCAGTTCTTC.